Described below is a single TCR beta chain sequence and its context. This entry is derived from a study of regulatory dendritic cells for organ transplantation. CDR1 and CDR2 (germline): MNHEY, SMNVEV (reference sequence). Trimming stripped 7 bases from V and 2 bases from J, with 25 bases between. This CDR3 comprises 18 residues. Produced via immunoSEQ multiplex PCR; TCRdb's table is partial and in-frame only. This table holds under 40,000 clones, just over 90% found once. The source of this sequence is a human donor in good health. Input material: naive CD8+ T cells from blood. Subset here: CD45RA+ naive T cells. V gene TRBV27 combines with J gene TRBJ2-3; D is perhaps TRBD2 (6 bases). CDR3 region: CASIPSASDGRITDTQYF. In nucleotides, the CDR3 is TGTGCCAGCATTCCAAGCGCGAGCGATGGGAGGATCACAGATACGCAGTATTTT.